In this sample, the clone carrying this TCR beta chain turned up many times. Its antigen is undetermined. The record originates from a study of molecular identifiers for immune sequencing clone quantification. Whole-study context: In replicates, the authors split RNA from about 20,000 or 100,000 naive CD8 cells five ways and sequenced four. Findings and caveats of the study: Spiked Jurkat TCR RNA originating from one cell could reportedly be identified amid one million naive cells. Barcode collisions between identical TCR molecules could shrink estimates of highly expanded clone sizes. Clones of above 20 RNA copies carried over 99% of effector molecules; in naive cells they carried under 1%.

Each CDR3 protein gets one entry after TCRdb re-called the PCR reads with MiXCR. The sample contains fewer than 45,000 distinct CDR3 sequences, about 18% of which appear only once. The germline V gene has CDR1 MNHEY and CDR2 SVGEGT. The CDR3 is 15 amino acids. V gave up 2 bases and J gave up 4 bases, with 12 bases separating them. The source is a human donor in good health. Some libraries in this study had Jurkat cell RNA spiked in. This chain uses TRBV6-2 or TRBV6-3 with TRBJ1-5; D not resolved. Sequenced sample: naive CD8+ T cells from blood, with Jurkat cell RNA spiked in. Subset given: FACS-sorted CD8+CD4-CCR7+CD45RA+ naive T cells. The CDR3 DNA reads TGTGCCAGCAGTTACCCGTCGACGGGAAATCAGCCCCAGCATTTT. This gives the protein CASSYPSTGNQPQHF.